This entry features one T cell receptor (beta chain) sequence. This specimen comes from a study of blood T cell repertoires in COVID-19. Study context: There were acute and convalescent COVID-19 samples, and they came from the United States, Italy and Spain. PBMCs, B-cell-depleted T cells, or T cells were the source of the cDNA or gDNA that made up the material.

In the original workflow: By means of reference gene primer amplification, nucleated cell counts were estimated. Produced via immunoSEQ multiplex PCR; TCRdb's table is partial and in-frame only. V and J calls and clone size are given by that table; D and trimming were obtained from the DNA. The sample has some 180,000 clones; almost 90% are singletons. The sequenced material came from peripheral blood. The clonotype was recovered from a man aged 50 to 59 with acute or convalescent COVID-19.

CDR3 bases: TGTGCCAGCAGCGTAGCCGGGAACAGGGGGCACTACAATGAGCAGTTCTTC. This translates into CASSVAGNRGHYNEQFF. V is TRBV5-4 and J is TRBJ2-1, with TRBD1 matching over 9 bases. Germline CDR1 is SGHNT and CDR2 is YYREEE (reference sequence). The CDR3 runs to 17 residues. The ends lost 4 bases at V and 3 bases at J; junction bases unmatched: 11.